This T cell receptor beta chain was documented in a study of beta chain features in type 1 diabetes. The study reverse transcribed the entire isolated RNA, so it sequenced expressed TCRB transcripts. Repertoires were generated with immunoSEQ multiplex PCR, while TCRdb's copy carries only in-frame clones and drops some. This table holds hundreds of thousands of clones, approximately 30% found once. This clone was counted a few times. Its antigen is not known. This CDR3 spans 15 amino acids. Germline CDR1 and CDR2: SNHLY and FYNNEI. The germline V and J ends were trimmed by 7 bases and 3 bases, with 16 bases remaining between them. Findings and limits, study-wide: Sequencing from cDNA could over-represent high-TCR-expressing cells.

The source is a man aged 18 to 30 in good health. The sequencing sample was made of naive CD4+ T cells from blood. The V call is TRBV2, the J call TRBJ1-5; the D gene is possibly TRBD1 (5 bases). The CDR3 nucleotides are TGTGCCAGCACGTTTAGAGGGGCTTCCAATCAGCCCCAGCATTTT. Protein product: CASTFRGASNQPQHF.